This is a list of T cell receptor beta chains from one sample in a study of blood T cell repertoires in COVID-19. TCRdb's table, derived via immunoSEQ multiplex PCR, lists solely in-frame clones and lacks some. The sample carries about 72,000 clones, 86% recorded once. The sequencing sample was made of peripheral blood. The receptors derive from a woman aged 55 to 70 with acute or convalescent COVID-19. CDR3s include the opening cysteine and the closing phenylalanine or tryptophan. D genes are given only for firm matches. Clone size is shown for a subset of rows, as once, few, many or a class of expanded clone.

clone_size	v_call	j_call	d_call	cdr3_nt	cdr3_aa
-	TRBV2	TRBJ2-6	-	TGTGCCAGCAGTCCTACCTCAAGTTCAGGATTCTCTGGGGCCAACGTCCTGACTTTC	CASSPTSSSGFSGANVLTF
-	TRBV19	TRBJ1-1	TRBD1	TGTGCCAGTAGTACATCCGGGACAGACGCTTTCTTT	CASSTSGTDAFF
-	TRBV6-1	TRBJ1-6	TRBD1	TGTGCCAGCAGTGATTGGACAGGGCGCAATTCACCCCTCCACTTT	CASSDWTGRNSPLHF
-	TRBV7-9	TRBJ2-4	-	TGTGCCAGCAGCTTAGTTCGGGGTTCGGGCAAAAACATTCAGTACTTC	CASSLVRGSGKNIQYF
-	TRBV12-3/TRBV12-4	TRBJ1-3	-	TGTGCCAGCAGTTTAGTTGAGAGAAACACCATATATTTT	CASSLVERNTIYF
-	TRBV20-1	TRBJ2-3	TRBD2	TGCAGTGCTAGTCAGGCTAGCGGGGGGGAGATAAGCACAGATACGCAGTATTTT	CSASQASGGEISTDTQYF
-	TRBV5-1	TRBJ2-2	TRBD1	TGCGCCACCTCAACGGGACAGGGGATCAGCGGGGAGCTGTTTTTT	CATSTGQGISGELFF
-	TRBV9	TRBJ2-7	TRBD1	TGTGCCAGCAGCGTAGCTGCGACAGGGGGTGGGGAGCAGTACTTC	CASSVAATGGGEQYF
-	TRBV5-4	TRBJ2-3	TRBD2	TGTGCCAGCAGCTTGGATCGGACTAGCCCCACAGATACGCAGTATTTT	CASSLDRTSPTDTQYF
-	TRBV19	TRBJ2-4	-	TGTGCCAGTAGTATATCCCCTAGGGGGGGGTCCAAAAACATTCAGTACTTC	CASSISPRGGSKNIQYF
-	TRBV28	TRBJ1-6	TRBD1	TGTGCCAGCAGCCAATCCGGGACAGGGTTTTCTAATTCACCCCTCCACTTT	CASSQSGTGFSNSPLHF
-	TRBV28	TRBJ2-7	-	TGTGCCAGCAGCCAGCGTTGGGTGCAGTACTTC	CASSQRWVQYF
few	TRBV6-5	TRBJ2-7	-	TGTGCCAGCAGGGTTACAGGACGACAGTCCTACGAGCAGTACTTC	CASRVTGRQSYEQYF
-	TRBV25-1	TRBJ2-3	TRBD1	TGTGCCAGCAGTGATCCTAGGGGGCTGACGCAGTATTTT	CASSDPRGLTQYF
-	TRBV9	TRBJ2-7	TRBD2	TGTGCCAGCAGCGCGCTAGCGGGGGGAGGCGAGCAGTACTTC	CASSALAGGGEQYF
-	TRBV5-1	TRBJ2-7	-	TGCGCCAGCAGCCCGGGGGGCCGGACCTACGAGCAGTACTTC	CASSPGGRTYEQYF
-	TRBV6-5	TRBJ1-4	-	TGTGCCAGCAGCCTGACGACATCCCGGAAACTGTTTTTT	CASSLTTSRKLFF
-	TRBV27	TRBJ2-5	-	TGTGCCAGCAGTTCGGGAGAGACCCAGTACTTC	CASSSGETQYF
-	TRBV7-8	TRBJ2-2	-	TGTGCCAGCAGCTTCTTACACGCCGGGGAGCTGTTTTTT	CASSFLHAGELFF
-	TRBV4-1	TRBJ2-1	-	TGCGCCAGCAGCCAAAACGACGGGAACAGGGCCGATGAGCAGTTCTTC	CASSQNDGNRADEQFF
-	TRBV28	TRBJ1-2	-	TGTGCCAGCAGTTTTCGTGGCAGGGAACACTATGGCTACACCTTC	CASSFRGREHYGYTF
-	TRBV15	TRBJ2-3	-	TGTGCCACCAGCAGAGATCAAGATACGCAGTATTTT	CATSRDQDTQYF
-	TRBV7-9	TRBJ2-5	TRBD2	TGTGCCAGCAGTTATAGCGGGGTTCAAGAGACCCAGTACTTC	CASSYSGVQETQYF
-	TRBV2	TRBJ1-2	-	TGTGCCAGCAGCGACGGGAACGGGATCTATGGCTACACCTTC	CASSDGNGIYGYTF
-	TRBV27	TRBJ2-7	TRBD1	TGTGCCAGCAGTTTCAGGGGGATGGGCGAGCAGTACTTC	CASSFRGMGEQYF
-	TRBV11-2	TRBJ2-7	TRBD1	TGTGCCAGCAGATCGACAGGGGGTTTCCACGAGCAGTACTTC	CASRSTGGFHEQYF
-	TRBV3-1/TRBV3-2	TRBJ2-5	TRBD2	TGTGCCAGCAGCCCCCGGGAACTAGCGGGGGACAAAGAGACCCAGTACTTC	CASSPRELAGDKETQYF
-	TRBV6-1	TRBJ2-1	TRBD2	TGTGCCAGCAGTGAACCTCCTGGGGGGATAGCGGGGGCCCGCGAGCAGTTCTTC	CASSEPPGGIAGAREQFF
few	TRBV6-5	TRBJ1-1	-	TGTGCCAGCAGTCGACAGCAGAACACTGAAGCTTTCTTT	CASSRQQNTEAFF
-	TRBV28	TRBJ1-1	-	TGTGCCAGCAGTATACAGGGTCGAACTGAAGCTTTCTTT	CASSIQGRTEAFF
-	TRBV5-4	TRBJ2-1	TRBD2	TGTGCCAGCAGTCCTAAGACTAGCGGGGCGTACAATGAGCAGTTCTTC	CASSPKTSGAYNEQFF
-	TRBV7-9	TRBJ1-4	-	TGTGCCAGTACAGGGTGGGCTAATGAAAAACTGTTTTTT	CASTGWANEKLFF
-	TRBV2	TRBJ2-7	-	TGTGCCAGCAGTGAAGCGAGGACGGGAGCCTACGAGCAGTACTTC	CASSEARTGAYEQYF
-	TRBV6-5	TRBJ2-7	-	TGTGCCAGCAGTTACTCGCACAGGAGCTCCTACGAGCAGTACTTC	CASSYSHRSSYEQYF
-	TRBV27	TRBJ2-7	-	TGTGCCAGCAGTTTGGGGGGTAGGGCCTACGAGCAGTACTTC	CASSLGGRAYEQYF
few	TRBV3-1/TRBV3-2	TRBJ2-6	-	TGTGCCAGCAGCCAAGGGGTGCCGTCGGGTGGGGCCAACGTCCTGACTTTC	CASSQGVPSGGANVLTF
few	TRBV12-5	TRBJ1-3	-	TGTGCTAGTGGTCCCCTAGGTTCTGGAAACACCATATATTTT	CASGPLGSGNTIYF
-	TRBV15	TRBJ2-4	-	TGTGCCACCAGCAGACCCGGGAGAAACATTCAGTACTTC	CATSRPGRNIQYF
few	TRBV2	TRBJ1-5	TRBD1	TGTGCCAGCAGGACGGGGACAGGGGATAATCAGCCCCAGCATTTT	CASRTGTGDNQPQHF
once	TRBV18	TRBJ1-4	TRBD1	TGTGCCAGCTCACCGGGACAGGGGCATGAAAAACTGTTTTTT	CASSPGQGHEKLFF
-	TRBV28	TRBJ1-4	-	TGTGCCAGCAGTGGAAGTCGGGACAATAATAATGAAAAACTGTTTTTT	CASSGSRDNNNEKLFF